The 15 T cell receptor beta chains below were found in one sample sequenced in a study of blood T cell repertoires in COVID-19. Sequenced by immunoSEQ multiplex PCR; TCRdb stores in-frame clones only, minus some. The sample includes approximately 310,000 clones, 80% to 90% of them seen just once. Material: peripheral blood. These receptors were obtained from a man aged 45-65 years with active or convalescent COVID-19.

The chain recombines TRBV11-1 with TRBJ2-7, with D possibly matching TRBD1 (6 bases). Germline CDR1 reads SGHAT; CDR2 reads FQDESV (reference sequence). This CDR3 region has 15 residues. V was pared by 2 bases and J by 2 bases, with 13 bases between. The CDR3 is CASSLNPGQTYEQYF. Written as DNA, the CDR3 is TGTGCCAGCAGCTTAAACCCGGGACAAACCTACGAGCAGTACTTC.

V and J are TRBV5-1 and TRBJ2-2; 14 nucleotides line up with TRBD2. The J segment lost 4 bases and the V segment lost 4 bases, leaving 6 bases of the junction unmatched. CDR3 length: 17 residues. Germline V lookup: CDR1 SGHRS, CDR2 YFSETQ. The CDR3 is CASSTGLAGAVTGELFF. The DNA for the CDR3 is TGCGCCAGCAGCACGGGACTAGCGGGAGCCGTCACCGGGGAGCTGTTTTTT.

The CDR3 region has the DNA TGTGCCAGCAGTGAAGCAACAGCCAATTCACCCCTCCACTTT. Residues: CASSEATANSPLHF. V gene TRBV2 combines with J gene TRBJ1-6, with D hard to call. This CDR3 comprises 14 residues. V gave up 0 bases and J gave up 7 bases, with 7 bases separating them. CDR1 is SNHLY and CDR2 is FYNNEI in the germline V gene.

This clone was found a few times. The chain recombines TRBV3-1 (or the pseudogene TRBV3-2) with TRBJ1-6; TRBD1 aligns across 7 bases. The ends lost 0 bases at V and 9 bases at J; junction bases unmatched: 5. Germline-derived CDR1 and CDR2 are LGHDT and YNNKEL (reference sequence). The CDR3 consists of 15 residues. CDR3: CASSQEQGRSSPLHF. CDR3 nucleotide sequence: TGTGCCAGCAGCCAAGAACAGGGGCGGAGTTCACCCCTCCACTTT.

V usage is TRBV7-2 and J usage is TRBJ1-3, with D tentatively TRBD1 (6 bases). Trimming left V 5 bases short and J 0 bases short, with 17 bases between. This CDR3 has 17 amino acids. Per germline, CDR1 SGHTA and CDR2 FQGNSA. The CDR3 DNA reads TGTGCCAGCAGCATACAGGGACCGGGTTCCTCTGGAAACACCATATATTTT. Translating it yields CASSIQGPGSSGNTIYF. Full variable domain (rest looked up from reference TRBV7-2 and TRBJ1-3): GAGVSQSPSNKVTEKGKDVELRCDPISGHTALYWYRQSLGQGLEFLIYFQGNSAPDKSGLPSDRFSAERTGGSVSTLTIQRTQQEDSAVYLCASSIQGPGSSGNTIYFGEGSWLTVV.

This clone was counted only a few times. The V call is TRBV5-1, the J call TRBJ1-4; TRBD1 aligns across 8 bases. This CDR3 has 13 amino acids. After removal of 4 bases from V and 8 bases from J, the junction contained 4 bases not matched to a gene. Germline V lookup: CDR1 SGHRS, CDR2 YFSETQ. The CDR3: CASSQGDREKLFF. CDR3 sequence (DNA): TGCGCCAGCAGCCAGGGGGACAGGGAAAAACTGTTTTTT.

As to this clone: Within the sample, other DNA sequences also encode this same CDR3. V is TRBV3-1 (or the pseudogene TRBV3-2) and J is TRBJ1-1, with D tentatively TRBD1 (6 bases). V was shortened by 0 bases and J by 6 bases, with 11 bases between the two germline ends. This CDR3 is built from 14 residues. Per germline, CDR1 LGHDT and CDR2 YNNKEL (reference sequence). DNA of the CDR3: TGTGCCAGCAGCCAAGATCGGGGGGGCGCTGAAGCTTTCTTT. Translation gives CASSQDRGGAEAFF.

V and J are TRBV30 and TRBJ1-2, with D unresolved. Trimming cost V 3 bases and J 8 bases, with 13 bases left between them. Germline V gene lookup returns CDR1 GTSNPN and CDR2 SVGIG (reference sequence). The CDR3 loop spans 12 amino acids. CDR3 sequence reads: CAWSKSTEGYTF. The CDR3 DNA is TGTGCCTGGAGCAAGTCAACGGAGGGCTACACCTTC.

CDR3 amino acids: CASSYRTGSGNTIYF. In DNA, the CDR3 is TGTGCCAGCAGTTACCGGACAGGGTCTGGAAACACCATATATTTT. The chain couples TRBV6-5 to TRBJ1-3, with 8 bases aligning to TRBD1. Germline V gives CDR1 MNHEY, CDR2 SVGAGI. J lost 1 base, V lost 2 bases, and 1 base had no gene match. The CDR3 totals 15 residues.

The rearrangement uses TRBV6-5 and TRBJ2-4; D is possibly TRBD1 (5 bases). This CDR3 spans 13 amino acids. V lost 7 bases, J lost 14 bases, and 21 bases lay in between. Germline CDR1 is MNHEY and CDR2 is SVGAGI. CDR3: CASIPSRGADEYF. Written as DNA, the CDR3 is TGTGCCAGCATCCCATCCCGTGGGGCAGATGAGTACTTC.

The rearrangement links TRBV18 to TRBJ2-1, with 11 bases identical to TRBD2. This CDR3 comprises 16 residues. The germline V gene has CDR1 KGHSH and CDR2 LQKENI. V shed 6 bases, J shed 9 bases, and the junction held 13 bases outside the gene matches. The CDR3 DNA follows: TGTGCCAGCTCGCCGTACTTTAGCGGGGGGGCCGGTGAGCAGTTCTTC. It codes for CASSPYFSGGAGEQFF.

The chain uses TRBV30 and TRBJ1-4; D not certain. The CDR3 extends over 14 amino acids. V was shortened by 2 bases and J by 0 bases, with 7 bases between the two germline ends. Germline CDR1 and CDR2: GTSNPN and SVGIG (reference sequence). CDR3: CAWSSAPTNEKLFF. The CDR3, as DNA: TGTGCCTGGAGTAGCGCCCCAACTAATGAAAAACTGTTTTTT. Looking up the rest from reference TRBV30 and TRBJ1-4 gives the full variable domain: SQTIHQWPATLVQPVGSPLSLECTVEGTSNPNLYWYRQAAGRGLQLLFYSVGIGQISSEVPQNLSASRPQDRQFILSSKKLLLSDSGFYLCAWSSAPTNEKLFFGSGTQLSVL.

The chain combines TRBV28 with TRBJ1-4; 7 bases map to TRBD1. The junction had 11 bases not matched to a gene; V was cut back by 5 bases and J by 5 bases. This CDR3 contains 16 residues. CDR1 is MDHEN, CDR2 SYDVKM, per germline. This CDR3 is CASSPRDGRGNEKLFF. The CDR3 DNA reads as TGTGCCAGCAGTCCTCGGGACGGCAGGGGGAATGAAAAACTGTTTTTT.

The genes are TRBV28 and TRBJ1-5; D unresolved. Germline V gives CDR1 MDHEN, CDR2 SYDVKM. The CDR3 runs to 12 residues. V lost 5 bases, J lost 7 bases, and 9 bases lay in between. The CDR3 region has the DNA TGTGCCAGCAGTCTTAACAGACAGCCCCAGCATTTT. This sequence encodes CASSLNRQPQHF.

V is TRBV7-8 and J is TRBJ2-3, with 7 bases identical to TRBD2. The V gene end was trimmed by 1 base and the J gene end by 2 bases; junction bases not matched to a gene: 3. This CDR3 contains 15 residues. The germline V gene encodes CDR1 SGHVS and CDR2 FQNEAQ. CDR3 sequence reads: CASSLDRGDTDTQYF. CDR3 sequence (DNA): TGTGCCAGCAGCTTAGACCGGGGGGACACAGATACGCAGTATTTT.